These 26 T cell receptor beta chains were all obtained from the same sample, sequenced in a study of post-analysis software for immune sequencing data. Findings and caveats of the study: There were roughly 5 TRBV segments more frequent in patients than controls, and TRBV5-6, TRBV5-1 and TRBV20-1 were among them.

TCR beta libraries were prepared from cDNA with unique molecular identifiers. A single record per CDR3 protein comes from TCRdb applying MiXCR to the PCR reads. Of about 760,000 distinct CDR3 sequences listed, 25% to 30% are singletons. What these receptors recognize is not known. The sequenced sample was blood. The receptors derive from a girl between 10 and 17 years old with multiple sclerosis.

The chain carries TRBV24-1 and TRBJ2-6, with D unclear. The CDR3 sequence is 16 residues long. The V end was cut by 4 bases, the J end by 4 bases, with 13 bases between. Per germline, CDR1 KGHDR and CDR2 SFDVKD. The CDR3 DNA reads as TGTGCCACCAGTGAGAAGGGTTTTCTGGGGGCCAACGTCCTGACTTTC. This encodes CATSEKGFLGANVLTF.

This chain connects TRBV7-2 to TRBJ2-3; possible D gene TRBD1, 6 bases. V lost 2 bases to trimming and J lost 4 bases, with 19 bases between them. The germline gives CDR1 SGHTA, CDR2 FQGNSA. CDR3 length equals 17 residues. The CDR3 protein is CASSLYGRDPGADTQYF. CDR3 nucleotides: TGTGCCAGCAGCTTATACGGACGGGACCCAGGGGCAGATACGCAGTATTTT.

CDR3 loop: CASSLRGTGQLGEAFF. CDR3 nucleotides: TGTGCCAGCAGCTTGCGCGGGACAGGTCAACTAGGTGAAGCTTTCTTT. This sequence joins TRBV5-6 and TRBJ1-1; 8 bases map to TRBD1. Germline values: CDR1 SGHDT, CDR2 YYEEEE. The V and J ends lost 1 base and 7 bases, in that order; junction bases with no gene match: 12. The length of the CDR3 is 16 residues.

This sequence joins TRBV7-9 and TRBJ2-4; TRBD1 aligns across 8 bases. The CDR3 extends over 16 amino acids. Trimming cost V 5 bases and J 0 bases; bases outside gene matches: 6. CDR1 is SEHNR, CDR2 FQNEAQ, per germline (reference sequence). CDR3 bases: TGTGCCAGCAGCCAAGGGACAGGCGTAGCCAAAAACATTCAGTACTTC. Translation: CASSQGTGVAKNIQYF. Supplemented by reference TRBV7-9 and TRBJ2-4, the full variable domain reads DTGVSQNPRHKITKRGQNVTFRCDPISEHNRLYWYRQTLGQGPEFLTYFQNEAQLEKSRLLSDRFSAERPKGSFSTLEIQRTEQGDSAMYLCASSQGTGVAKNIQYFGAGTRLSVL.

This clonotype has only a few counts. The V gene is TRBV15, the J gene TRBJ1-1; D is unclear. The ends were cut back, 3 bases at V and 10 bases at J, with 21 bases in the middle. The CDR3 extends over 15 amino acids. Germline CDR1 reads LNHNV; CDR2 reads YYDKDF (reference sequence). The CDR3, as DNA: TGTGCCACCAGCAGTCCCCTAGGGCTTAGGTCGGGAGCTTTCTTT. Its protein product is CATSSPLGLRSGAFF.

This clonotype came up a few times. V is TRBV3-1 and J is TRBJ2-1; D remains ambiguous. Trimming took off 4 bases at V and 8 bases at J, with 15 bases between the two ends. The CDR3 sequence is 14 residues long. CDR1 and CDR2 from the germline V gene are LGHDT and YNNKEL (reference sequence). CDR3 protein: CASSPSSNAHEQFF. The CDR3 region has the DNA TGTGCCAGCAGCCCCTCTTCTAACGCCCATGAGCAGTTCTTC.

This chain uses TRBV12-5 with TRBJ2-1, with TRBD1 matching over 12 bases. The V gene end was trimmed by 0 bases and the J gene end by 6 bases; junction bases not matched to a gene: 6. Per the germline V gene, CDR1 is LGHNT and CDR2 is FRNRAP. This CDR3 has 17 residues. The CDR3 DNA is TGTGCTAGTGGTTTGGTATTAGGGGGACAGGGGGCCAATGAGCAGTTCTTC. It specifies CASGLVLGGQGANEQFF.

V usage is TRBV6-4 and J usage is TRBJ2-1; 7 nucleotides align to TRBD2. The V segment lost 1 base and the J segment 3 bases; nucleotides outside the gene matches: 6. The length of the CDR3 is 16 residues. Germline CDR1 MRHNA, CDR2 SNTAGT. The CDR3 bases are TGTGCCAGCAGTGACTGGGGGACTAACCTCTACAATGAGCAGTTCTTC. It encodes CASSDWGTNLYNEQFF.

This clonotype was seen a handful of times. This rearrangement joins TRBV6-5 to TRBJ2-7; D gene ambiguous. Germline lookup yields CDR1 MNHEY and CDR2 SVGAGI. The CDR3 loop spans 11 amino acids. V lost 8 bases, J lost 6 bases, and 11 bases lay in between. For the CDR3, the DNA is TGTGCCAGCCACCAAATGGGCGAGCAGTACTTC. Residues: CASHQMGEQYF.

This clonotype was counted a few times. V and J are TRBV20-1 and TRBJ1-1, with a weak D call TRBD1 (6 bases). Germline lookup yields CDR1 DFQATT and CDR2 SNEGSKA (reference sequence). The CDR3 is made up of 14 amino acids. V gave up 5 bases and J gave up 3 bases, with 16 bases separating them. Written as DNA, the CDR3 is TGCAGTGCTGTCCCGGGCCCAGGGGACACTGAAGCTTTCTTT. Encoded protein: CSAVPGPGDTEAFF.

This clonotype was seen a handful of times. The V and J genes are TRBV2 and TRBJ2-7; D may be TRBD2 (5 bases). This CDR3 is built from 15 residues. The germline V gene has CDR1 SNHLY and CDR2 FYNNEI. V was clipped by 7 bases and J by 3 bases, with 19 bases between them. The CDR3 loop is CASTPRLAEGYEQYF. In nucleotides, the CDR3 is TGTGCCAGCACTCCGCGACTGGCCGAGGGCTACGAGCAGTACTTC.

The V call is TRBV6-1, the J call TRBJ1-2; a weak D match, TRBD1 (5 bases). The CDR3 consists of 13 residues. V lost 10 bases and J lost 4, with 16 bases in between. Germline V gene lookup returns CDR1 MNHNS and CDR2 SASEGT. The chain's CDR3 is CAMRSTGTYGYTF. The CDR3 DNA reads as TGTGCCATGCGGAGTACAGGCACCTATGGCTACACCTTC.

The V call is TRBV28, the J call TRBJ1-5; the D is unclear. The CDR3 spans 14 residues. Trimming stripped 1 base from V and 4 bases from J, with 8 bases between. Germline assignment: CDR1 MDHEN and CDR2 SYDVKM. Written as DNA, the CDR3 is TGTGCCAGCAGTTTATTCCCTCCGAATCAGCCCCAGCATTTT. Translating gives CASSLFPPNQPQHF.

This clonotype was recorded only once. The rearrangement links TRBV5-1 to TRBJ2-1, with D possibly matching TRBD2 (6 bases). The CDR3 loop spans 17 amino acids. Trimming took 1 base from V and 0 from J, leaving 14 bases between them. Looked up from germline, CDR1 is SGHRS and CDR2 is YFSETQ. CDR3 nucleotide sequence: TGCGCCAGCAGCTTGTTGAGCGGGCCGGACTCCTACAATGAGCAGTTCTTC. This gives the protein CASSLLSGPDSYNEQFF.

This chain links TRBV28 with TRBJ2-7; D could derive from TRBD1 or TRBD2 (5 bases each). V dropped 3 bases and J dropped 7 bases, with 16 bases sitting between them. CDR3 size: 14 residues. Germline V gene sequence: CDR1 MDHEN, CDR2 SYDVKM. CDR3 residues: CASSLSGATGEQYF. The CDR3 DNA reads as TGTGCCAGCAGTTTGTCTGGGGCCACGGGGGAGCAGTACTTC.

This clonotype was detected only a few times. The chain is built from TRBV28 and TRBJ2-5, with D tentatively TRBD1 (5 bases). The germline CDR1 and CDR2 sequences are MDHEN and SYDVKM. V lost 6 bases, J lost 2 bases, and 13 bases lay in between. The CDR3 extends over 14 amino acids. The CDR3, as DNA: TGTGCCAGCAGCCTATGGACACCACAAGAGACCCAGTACTTC. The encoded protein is CASSLWTPQETQYF.

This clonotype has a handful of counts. The CDR3 DNA sequence: TGTGCCAGCAGTTTCGCAACTAGCGGGGGGAAAGACACAGATACGCAGTATTTT. It yields the protein CASSFATSGGKDTDTQYF. The chain couples TRBV27 to TRBJ2-3; 12 bases are a match to TRBD2. Germline V lookup: CDR1 MNHEY, CDR2 SMNVEV (reference sequence). The CDR3 is 18 residues long. V trimming: 3 bases; J trimming: 2 bases; junction bases outside the gene matches: 9.

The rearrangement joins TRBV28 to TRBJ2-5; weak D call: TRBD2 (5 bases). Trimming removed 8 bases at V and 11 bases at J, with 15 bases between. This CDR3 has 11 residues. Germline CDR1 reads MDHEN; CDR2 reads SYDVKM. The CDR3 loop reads CASERLREQYF. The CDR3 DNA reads TGTGCCAGCGAAAGGTTGAGGGAGCAGTACTTC.

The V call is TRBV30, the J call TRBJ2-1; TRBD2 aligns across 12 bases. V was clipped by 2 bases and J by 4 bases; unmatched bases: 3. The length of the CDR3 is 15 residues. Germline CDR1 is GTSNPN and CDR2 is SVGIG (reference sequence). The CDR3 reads CAWSKGLAGYNEQFF. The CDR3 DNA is TGTGCCTGGAGTAAAGGACTAGCGGGATACAATGAGCAGTTCTTC.

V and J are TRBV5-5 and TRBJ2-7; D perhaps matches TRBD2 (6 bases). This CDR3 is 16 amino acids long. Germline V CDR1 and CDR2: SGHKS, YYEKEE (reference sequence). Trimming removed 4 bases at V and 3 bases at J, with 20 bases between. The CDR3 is CASSLGDGGVRYEQYF. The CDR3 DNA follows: TGTGCCAGCAGCCTAGGGGACGGGGGAGTTCGCTACGAGCAGTACTTC. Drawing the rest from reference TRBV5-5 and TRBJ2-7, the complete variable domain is DAGVTQSPTHLIKTRGQQVTLRCSPISGHKSVSWYQQVLGQGPQFIFQYYEKEERGRGNFPDRFSARQFPNYSSELNVNALLLGDSALYLCASSLGDGGVRYEQYFGPGTRLTVT.

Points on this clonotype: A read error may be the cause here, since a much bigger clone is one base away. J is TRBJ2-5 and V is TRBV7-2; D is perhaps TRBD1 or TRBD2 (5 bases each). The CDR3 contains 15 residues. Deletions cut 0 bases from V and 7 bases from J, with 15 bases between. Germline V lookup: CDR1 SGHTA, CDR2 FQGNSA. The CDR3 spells CASSLARGTAGTQYF. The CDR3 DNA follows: TGTGCCAGCAGCTTAGCGCGAGGGACCGCGGGGACCCAGTACTTC.

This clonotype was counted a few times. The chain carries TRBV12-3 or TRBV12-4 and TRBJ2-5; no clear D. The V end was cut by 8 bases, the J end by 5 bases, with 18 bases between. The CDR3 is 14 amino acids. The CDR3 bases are TGTGCCAGCCAAAAACGCAGTACTTTGGAGACCCAGTACTTC. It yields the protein CASQKRSTLETQYF.

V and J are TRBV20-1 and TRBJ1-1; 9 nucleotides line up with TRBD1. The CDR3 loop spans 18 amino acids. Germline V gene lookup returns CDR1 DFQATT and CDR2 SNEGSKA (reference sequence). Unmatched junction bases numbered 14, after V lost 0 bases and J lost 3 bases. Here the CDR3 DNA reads TGCAGTGCTAGAGATCGGTACAGGGGGCGATTAGGGGACACTGAAGCTTTCTTT. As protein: CSARDRYRGRLGDTEAFF.

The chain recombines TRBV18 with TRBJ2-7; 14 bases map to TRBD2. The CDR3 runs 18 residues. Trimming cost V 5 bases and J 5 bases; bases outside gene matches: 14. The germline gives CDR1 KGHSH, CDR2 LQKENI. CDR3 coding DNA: TGTGCCAGCTCATCCAACCTCCTCGGGACTAGCGGGAGCCACGAGCAGTACTTC. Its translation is CASSSNLLGTSGSHEQYF.

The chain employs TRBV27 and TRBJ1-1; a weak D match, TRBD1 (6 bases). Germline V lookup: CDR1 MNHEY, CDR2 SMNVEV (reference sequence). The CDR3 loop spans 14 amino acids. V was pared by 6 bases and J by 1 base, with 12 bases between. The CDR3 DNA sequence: TGTGCCAGCAGCCCCGGACAGAGGAACACTGAAGCTTTCTTT. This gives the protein CASSPGQRNTEAFF.

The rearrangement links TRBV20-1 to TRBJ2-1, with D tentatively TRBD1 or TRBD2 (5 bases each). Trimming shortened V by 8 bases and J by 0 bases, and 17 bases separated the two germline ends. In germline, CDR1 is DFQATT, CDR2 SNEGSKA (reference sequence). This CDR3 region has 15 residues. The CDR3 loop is CSPRPGTNSYNEQFF. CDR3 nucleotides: TGCAGTCCAAGACCCGGGACGAACTCCTACAATGAGCAGTTCTTC.